The clone carrying this T cell receptor beta chain was seen a few times. Antigen: not known. This entry comes from a study of Graves' ophthalmopathy and Graves' hyperthyroidism. Findings and limits, study-wide: Blood also harbored most expanded thyroid clonotypes above 0.001 frequency.

From RNA, the CDR3 regions of TCR beta chains were amplified and sequenced. Second-round multiplex PCR followed a first-round RT-PCR using HTBI primers. MiXCR, run by TCRdb on the multiplex PCR reads, gives a single entry per CDR3 protein. This table holds about 700,000 distinct CDR3 sequences, about 41% found once. V was pared by 0 bases and J by 0 bases, with 12 bases between. The CDR3 runs 16 residues. In germline, CDR1 is SGHKS, CDR2 YYEKEE (reference sequence). V gene TRBV5-5 combines with J gene TRBJ1-1; D is ambiguous. This receptor was identified in an adult man with Graves' ophthalmopathy. The material sequenced was peripheral blood. The CDR3, as DNA: TGTGCCAGCAGCTTGGTCGTGACTACTATGAACACTGAAGCTTTCTTT. It is translated as CASSLVVTTMNTEAFF. Complete variable domain (other parts from reference TRBV5-5 and TRBJ1-1): DAGVTQSPTHLIKTRGQQVTLRCSPISGHKSVSWYQQVLGQGPQFIFQYYEKEERGRGNFPDRFSARQFPNYSSELNVNALLLGDSALYLCASSLVVTTMNTEAFFGQGTRLTVV.